These 9 T cell receptor beta chains were all obtained from the same sample, sequenced in a study of T cell responses to AZD1222 COVID-19 vaccine. Sequenced by immunoSEQ multiplex PCR; TCRdb stores in-frame clones only, minus some. The sample includes 87,000 or so clones, around 91% of them seen just once. This specimen consisted of peripheral blood, obtained on day 0 of AZD1222 vaccination. The receptors were sampled from an adult in good health.

The J gene is TRBJ1-1, the V gene TRBV6-5, with D perhaps matching TRBD1 (5 bases). V was trimmed by 5 bases and J by 3 bases, leaving 10 bases between them. This CDR3 contains 13 residues. Germline-derived CDR1 and CDR2 are MNHEY and SVGAGI. DNA for the CDR3: TGTGCCAGCAGTCGACAGCAATACACTGAAGCTTTCTTT. Protein product: CASSRQQYTEAFF.

The V call is TRBV3-1 (or the pseudogene TRBV3-2), the J call TRBJ2-5; TRBD2 agrees at 10 bases. The V gene's germline CDR1 is LGHDT and CDR2 YNNKEL (reference sequence). J gave up 5 bases and V 2 bases, and 5 bases lay outside the gene matches. CDR3 size: 15 residues. The CDR3 loop is CASSQWTSGRETQYF. CDR3 DNA sequence: TGTGCCAGCAGCCAATGGACTAGCGGTCGGGAGACCCAGTACTTC.

The V and J genes are TRBV5-1 and TRBJ2-1, with 8 bases aligning to TRBD2. V trimming: 1 base; J trimming: 4 bases; junction bases outside the gene matches: 1. There are 14 residues in the CDR3. Germline CDR1 is SGHRS and CDR2 is YFSETQ. CDR3 bases: TGCGCCAGCAGCTTGCAGCGGGGGTACAATGAGCAGTTCTTC. Translating it yields CASSLQRGYNEQFF.

V and J are TRBV25-1 and TRBJ1-2; TRBD1 agrees at 8 bases. Germline V CDR1 and CDR2: MGHDK, SYGVNS. V lost 8 bases, J lost 4 bases, and 9 bases stayed unmatched. CDR3 length equals 14 residues. The CDR3 reads CASGPGDRPYGYTF. CDR3 in DNA: TGTGCCAGCGGCCCGGGGGACAGGCCCTATGGCTACACCTTC.

The chain is built from TRBV7-9 and TRBJ2-1, with D maybe TRBD1 (6 bases). Trimming removed 5 bases from V and 7 bases from J, with 18 bases in between. Per germline, CDR1 SEHNR and CDR2 FQNEAQ (reference sequence). CDR3 length: 15 amino acids. In nucleotides, the CDR3 is TGTGCCAGCAGCGTTGGGACATCTCGGGGTAATGAGCAGTTCTTC. Translating it yields CASSVGTSRGNEQFF.

This chain uses TRBV6-5 with TRBJ2-2; TRBD1 might be the D (6 bases). Deletions cut 6 bases from V and 1 base from J, with 12 bases between. The CDR3 consists of 15 residues. CDR1 is MNHEY, CDR2 SVGAGI, per germline. CDR3 sequence reads: CASSGRGLNTGELFF. The DNA for the CDR3 is TGTGCCAGCAGCGGCAGGGGCCTGAACACCGGGGAGCTGTTTTTT.

This sequence joins TRBV29-1 and TRBJ2-5; a weak D match, TRBD1 (5 bases). V shed 6 bases and J shed 0 bases, with 8 bases lying between them. This CDR3 is 12 amino acids long. Looked up from germline, CDR1 is SQVTM and CDR2 is ANQGSEA. The CDR3 loop is CSVRQNQETQYF. Written as DNA, the CDR3 is TGCAGCGTCCGACAGAACCAAGAGACCCAGTACTTC.

The rearrangement joins TRBV5-1 to TRBJ1-2, with TRBD1 identical over 9 bases. The CDR3 is 15 amino acids. The ends lost 4 bases at V and 2 bases at J; junction bases unmatched: 6. Germline CDR1 and CDR2: SGHRS and YFSETQ. CDR3 in amino acids: CASSARDRANYGYTF. The CDR3 DNA reads as TGCGCCAGCAGCGCAAGGGACAGGGCAAACTATGGCTACACCTTC. The variable domain in full, completed from reference TRBV5-1 and TRBJ1-2, reads KAGVTQTPRYLIKTRGQQVTLSCSPISGHRSVSWYQQTPGQGLQFLFEYFSETQRNKGNFPGRFSGRQFSNSRSEMNVSTLELGDSALYLCASSARDRANYGYTFGSGTRLTVV.

The rearrangement joins TRBV6-5 to TRBJ1-2; 7 bases line up with TRBD1. Germline V gene sequence: CDR1 MNHEY, CDR2 SVGAGI. The CDR3 totals 14 residues. V lost 10 bases to trimming and J lost 3 bases; unmatched junction nucleotides: 11. This chain's CDR3 is CATSAGQLYYGYTF. The DNA of the CDR3 is TGTGCCACCTCGGCGGGACAGCTTTACTATGGCTACACCTTC.